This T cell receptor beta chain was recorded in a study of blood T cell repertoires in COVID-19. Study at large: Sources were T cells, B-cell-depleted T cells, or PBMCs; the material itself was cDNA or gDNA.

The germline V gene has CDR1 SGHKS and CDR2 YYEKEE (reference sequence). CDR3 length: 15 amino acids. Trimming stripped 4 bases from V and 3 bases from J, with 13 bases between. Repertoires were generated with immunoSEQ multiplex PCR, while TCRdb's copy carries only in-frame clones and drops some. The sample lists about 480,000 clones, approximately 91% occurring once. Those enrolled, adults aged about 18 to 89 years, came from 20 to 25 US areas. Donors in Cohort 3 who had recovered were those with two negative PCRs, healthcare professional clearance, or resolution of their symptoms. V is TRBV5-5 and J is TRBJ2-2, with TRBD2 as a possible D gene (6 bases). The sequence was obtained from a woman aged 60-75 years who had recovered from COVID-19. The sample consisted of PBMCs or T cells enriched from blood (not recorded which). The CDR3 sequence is CASSRGGEYTGELFF. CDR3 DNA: TGTGCCAGCAGCCGCGGAGGGGAATACACCGGGGAGCTGTTTTTT.